The 26 T cell receptor beta chains reported below all come from one sample, sequenced in a study of T cells in Graves' hyperthyroidism and ophthalmopathy. Template material for amplifying TCR beta CDR3 regions consisted of RNA transcripts. HTBI primers were the set used in a first-round RT-PCR of the TCR CDR3. TCRdb reprocessed the multiplex PCR reads with MiXCR, giving one entry per CDR3 protein. The sample lists around 420,000 distinct CDR3 sequences, 15% to 18% occurring once. Specimen: blood. The receptors were gathered from a young woman with Graves' hyperthyroidism.

The CDR3 DNA sequence: TGTGCCAGCAGCACTGGGCAGGGAGATGGAGAAGCTTTCTTT. Protein product: CASSTGQGDGEAFF. The chain carries TRBV7-9 and TRBJ1-1; D may be TRBD1 (5 bases). Germline V gene sequence: CDR1 SEHNR, CDR2 FQNEAQ (reference sequence). There are 14 residues in the CDR3. Trimming stripped 5 bases from V and 8 bases from J, with 18 bases between.

This clonotype was recorded at least ten times. This chain's CDR3 is CSARDSRFTTGGKNEQFF. For the CDR3, the DNA is TGCAGTGCTAGAGATAGCAGATTTACTACGGGGGGTAAGAATGAGCAGTTCTTC. The gene calls are TRBV20-1 and TRBJ2-1, with 7 bases aligning to TRBD2. The CDR3 loop spans 18 amino acids. CDR1 is DFQATT, CDR2 SNEGSKA, per germline (reference sequence). After removal of 0 bases from V and 7 bases from J, the junction contained 18 bases not matched to a gene.

This clonotype showed up just a few times. The chain recombines TRBV9 with TRBJ2-7, with TRBD2 matching 10 bases. The CDR3 is 14 residues long. V shed 0 bases and J 7 bases; nucleotides not matched to a gene: 4. The germline CDR1 and CDR2 sequences are SGDLS and YYNGEE. The CDR3 protein is CASSVASGGDEQYF. The CDR3 DNA reads TGTGCCAGCAGCGTAGCTAGCGGGGGTGATGAGCAGTACTTC.

This clonotype was counted a few times. The V and J genes are TRBV5-6 and TRBJ1-1; no reliable D call. The CDR3 spans 15 residues. Germline V lookup: CDR1 SGHDT, CDR2 YYEEEE. V lost 3 bases, J lost 5 bases, and 17 bases lay in between. CDR3 protein: CASSYRAPVGTEAFF. The DNA for the CDR3 is TGTGCCAGCAGCTATAGGGCCCCGGTGGGGACTGAAGCTTTCTTT.

This clonotype was seen repeatedly, ten times or more. An end of the junction differs from the germline gene, which may be a read error. The chain links TRBV2 to TRBJ1-2; 7 nucleotides match TRBD1. The CDR3 spans 14 residues. Germline V gene data show CDR1 as SNHLY and CDR2 as FYNNEI. The DNA for the CDR3 is TGTGCAAGCAAACCTGGACAGGAGCCCTATGGCTACACCTTC. It codes for CASKPGQEPYGYTF.

The gene calls are TRBV3-1 and TRBJ1-1, with TRBD1 as a possible D gene (5 bases). V lost 1 base and J lost 5, with 11 bases in between. Germline V gene lookup returns CDR1 LGHDT and CDR2 YNNKEL (reference sequence). The CDR3 has 14 amino acids. CDR3 loop: CASSQGWGGTEAFF. CDR3 coding DNA: TGTGCCAGCAGCCAAGGTTGGGGGGGGACTGAAGCTTTCTTT.

CDR3 amino acids: CAWRSTGGGNQPQHF. The CDR3 DNA reads TGTGCCTGGAGATCAACAGGGGGAGGCAATCAGCCCCAGCATTTT. The rearrangement uses TRBV30 and TRBJ1-5; 8 bases align to TRBD1. Germline V gene data show CDR1 as GTSNPN and CDR2 as SVGIG (reference sequence). The CDR3 has 15 amino acids. J gave up 2 bases and V 3 bases, and 6 bases lay outside the gene matches.

This rearrangement joins TRBV12-3 or TRBV12-4 to TRBJ1-1; TRBD1 is a possible D gene (6 bases). Trimming took off 6 bases at V and 1 base at J, with 9 bases between the two ends. The CDR3 is 13 amino acids. In nucleotides, the CDR3 is TGTGCCAGCAGACTACAGGGGAACACTGAAGCTTTCTTT. It encodes CASRLQGNTEAFF.

This clonotype was picked up a small number of times. V gene TRBV4-1 combines with J gene TRBJ1-5; D not certain. Germline CDR1 reads MGHRA; CDR2 reads YSYEKL. This CDR3 is 15 amino acids long. V was trimmed by 1 base and J by 3 bases, leaving 10 bases between them. CDR3 sequence (DNA): TGCGCCAGCAGCCAAGTACCGGCGTACAATCAGCCCCAGCATTTT. It encodes CASSQVPAYNQPQHF.

There are many counts of this clonotype. The chain couples TRBV19 to TRBJ2-1; 10 bases match TRBD2. The CDR3 extends over 17 amino acids. J lost 6 bases, V lost 0 bases, and 8 bases had no gene match. The germline gives CDR1 LNHDA, CDR2 SQIVND (reference sequence). CDR3 loop: CASSIERTSGLGNEQFF. DNA of the CDR3: TGTGCCAGTAGTATAGAGAGGACTAGCGGTCTCGGCAATGAGCAGTTCTTC.

This clonotype was observed many times. The gene calls are TRBV7-3 and TRBJ2-1; tentatively, D is TRBD2 (6 bases). Trimming shortened V by 4 bases and J by 3 bases, and 10 bases separated the two germline ends. The CDR3 spans 14 residues. Germline V gene sequence: CDR1 SGHTA, CDR2 FQGTGA. The CDR3 bases are TGTGCCAGCAGCTCGGGTAGCGGCTACAATGAGCAGTTCTTC. The encoded protein is CASSSGSGYNEQFF. The variable domain in full, completed from reference TRBV7-3 and TRBJ2-1, reads GAGVSQTPSNKVTEKGKYVELRCDPISGHTALYWYRQSLGQGPEFLIYFQGTGAADDSGLPNDRFFAVRPEGSVSTLKIQRTERGDSAVYLCASSSGSGYNEQFFGPGTRLTVL.

This clonotype occurred many times. This sequence joins TRBV6-1 and TRBJ2-7; tentatively, D is TRBD1 or TRBD2 (5 bases each). This CDR3 contains 13 residues. Trimming left V 6 bases short and J 2 bases short, with 11 bases between. Germline loops: CDR1 MNHNS, CDR2 SASEGT. The CDR3 loop reads CASSRDGTYEQYF. The CDR3 DNA is TGTGCCAGCAGCCGGGACGGAACCTACGAGCAGTACTTC.

The chain carries TRBV7-9 and TRBJ2-4; 12 bases line up with TRBD2. Trimming at V came to 1 base and at J to 0 bases, leaving 1 base not matched to a gene. This CDR3 has 17 residues. CDR1 SEHNR and CDR2 FQNEAQ come from the germline V gene (reference sequence). The CDR3 loop reads CASSLGTSGVAKNIQYF. The CDR3 DNA reads TGTGCCAGCAGCTTAGGGACTAGCGGGGTAGCCAAAAACATTCAGTACTTC.

This clonotype was seen repeatedly, ten times or more. J is TRBJ1-5 and V is TRBV12-3 or TRBV12-4, with D tentatively TRBD1 (6 bases). The CDR3 sequence is 16 residues long. V was shortened by 3 bases and J by 3 bases, with 15 bases between the two germline ends. The CDR3 DNA is TGTGCCAGCAGTTTCGGGGGCCAGGGGAACAATCAGCCCCAGCATTTT. Translation: CASSFGGQGNNQPQHF.

The CDR3 reads CASTSTETQYF. In DNA form, the CDR3 reads TGTGCCAGCACTTCGACGGAGACCCAGTACTTC. The V call is TRBV7-2, the J call TRBJ2-5; no clear D. Trimming took off 7 bases at V and 5 bases at J, with 8 bases between the two ends. Germline V gene sequence: CDR1 SGHTA, CDR2 FQGNSA. CDR3 length: 11 residues.

This chain connects TRBV6-1 to TRBJ2-6; D is possibly TRBD2 (5 bases). There are 16 residues in the CDR3. Germline CDR1 MNHNS, CDR2 SASEGT. The V gene lost 1 base and the J gene lost 2 bases, with 9 bases spanning the gap. The CDR3 loop reads CASSEEAGPGANVLTF. The CDR3 coding sequence is TGTGCCAGCAGTGAAGAGGCGGGTCCTGGGGCCAACGTCCTGACTTTC.

This clonotype occurred many times. V is TRBV6-5 and J is TRBJ2-1, with 10 positions matching TRBD2. The CDR3 covers 19 residues. Losses at the gene ends were 1 base for V and 4 bases for J; bases not matched to a gene: 13. CDR1 is MNHEY, CDR2 SVGAGI, per germline. The CDR3 loop reads CASSYFVYQREGLYNEQFF. CDR3 DNA sequence: TGTGCCAGCAGTTACTTTGTCTACCAGCGGGAGGGATTATACAATGAGCAGTTCTTC.

This clonotype was seen repeatedly, ten times or more. CDR3 loop: CASRRGTGGTDTQYF. CDR3 coding DNA: TGTGCCAGCAGACGGGGGACAGGGGGCACAGATACGCAGTATTTT. V is TRBV11-2 and J is TRBJ2-3; 10 bases line up with TRBD1. Germline CDR1 is SGHAT and CDR2 is FQNNGV. The CDR3 loop spans 15 amino acids. V shed 6 bases, J shed 1 base, and the junction held 4 bases outside the gene matches.

This clonotype was recorded many times. The chain recombines TRBV28 with TRBJ2-3; 12 bases are a match to TRBD2. The V segment lost 3 bases and the J segment 0 bases; nucleotides outside the gene matches: 10. This CDR3 is built from 19 residues. CDR1 and CDR2 (germline): MDHEN, SYDVKM. The CDR3 region is CASSLGLAGGGWSTDTQYF. CDR3 sequence (DNA): TGTGCCAGCAGTTTGGGGCTAGCGGGGGGGGGGTGGAGCACAGATACGCAGTATTTT.

Ten or more counts support this clonotype. The CDR3 loop is CASSARSKWGHYGYTF. The CDR3 DNA is TGTGCCAGCAGTGCCCGGTCGAAGTGGGGCCACTATGGCTACACCTTC. J is TRBJ1-2 and V is TRBV6-1; a possible D gene is TRBD1 (5 bases). CDR3 length equals 16 residues. The germline CDR1 and CDR2 sequences are MNHNS and SASEGT. V lost 4 bases, J lost 3 bases, and 18 bases lay in between.

This clonotype has a count of ten or more. J is TRBJ2-5 and V is TRBV12-3 or TRBV12-4, with 7 bases fitting TRBD2. CDR3 length: 15 amino acids. V shed 1 base, J shed 2 bases, and the junction held 4 bases outside the gene matches. CDR3 coding DNA: TGTGCCAGCAGTTTAGGGCCTAGCGGACAAGAGACCCAGTACTTC. It specifies CASSLGPSGQETQYF.

This clonotype was counted at least ten times. The V and J genes are TRBV2 and TRBJ1-5; possibly TRBD1 for D (5 bases). V lost 3 bases to trimming and J lost 9 bases, with 9 bases between them. The CDR3 is 12 amino acids. Germline CDR1 SNHLY, CDR2 FYNNEI. CDR3 amino acids: CASSDLGGPQHF. CDR3 coding DNA: TGTGCCAGCAGTGATCTGGGGGGGCCCCAGCATTTT.

This clonotype was observed once. The chain couples TRBV20-1 to TRBJ2-7, with D possibly TRBD2 on 5 matching bases. Trimming cost V 0 bases and J 3 bases, with 21 bases left between them. This CDR3 contains 17 residues. Germline V CDR1 and CDR2: DFQATT, SNEGSKA (reference sequence). The CDR3 nucleotides are TGCAGTGCTAGAGACCTTGGCAGGCTAGCCCTCGGCTACGAGCAGTACTTC. Translating gives CSARDLGRLALGYEQYF.

This clonotype turned up a few times. This chain connects TRBV28 to TRBJ1-5; D may be TRBD1 (6 bases). V was cut by 10 bases and J by 3 bases, with 10 bases left in between. Germline CDR1 MDHEN, CDR2 SYDVKM. CDR3 length: 12 amino acids. The DNA of the CDR3 is TGTGCCACGGGGGGGGCCAATCAGCCCCAGCATTTT. Its translation: CATGGANQPQHF.

There are a few counts of this clonotype. A read error is possible here, since a much larger clone lies one base away. The chain links TRBV20-1 to TRBJ2-1; 7 positions agree with TRBD2. J gave up 6 bases and V 5 bases, and 7 bases lay outside the gene matches. The CDR3 sequence is 13 residues long. Looked up from germline, CDR1 is DFQATT and CDR2 is SNEGSKA (reference sequence). The CDR3, as DNA: TGCAGTGCTCCTAGCGGTAACTTCAATGAGCAGTTCTTC. It is translated as CSAPSGNFNEQFF.

This clonotype was counted ten times or more. The chain joins TRBV10-3 to TRBJ2-2, with TRBD1 identical over 8 bases. Germline values: CDR1 ENHRY, CDR2 SYGVKD. CDR3 length: 15 residues. Losses at the gene ends were 5 bases for V and 4 bases for J; bases not matched to a gene: 6. The CDR3 nucleotides are TGTGCCATCAGTTACAGGGGGACGACCACCGGGGAGCTGTTTTTT. Translated, it gives CAISYRGTTTGELFF.